A selection of T cell receptor beta chains follows, all from one sample in a study of molecular identifiers for immune sequencing clone quantification. Using its own MiXCR run on the PCR reads, TCRdb lists one record per CDR3 protein. This sample yields around 320,000 distinct CDR3 sequences, of which about a quarter are seen a single time; around 0.74% belongs to the top ten. The sample consisted of naive CD8+ T cells from blood, with Jurkat cell RNA spiked in. These receptor sequences come from a human donor in good health. Some libraries in this study had Jurkat cell RNA spiked in. Both conserved end residues are part of each CDR3. The D gene is left open where the match is weak.

j_call v_call d_call cdr3_aa
TRBJ2-7 TRBV4-3 TRBD2 CASSQDYSSGRAVYEQYF
TRBJ1-5 TRBV4-2 NA CASSQNLYRLGSNQPQHF
TRBJ1-1 TRBV10-3 TRBD1 CAAGTGGTEALF
TRBJ2-2 TRBV7-9 NA CASGESTGELFF
TRBJ2-7 TRBV7-9 NA CASSFYSTYEQYF
TRBJ1-1 TRBV30 NA CAWSYKNTEAFF
TRBJ1-5 TRBV6-5 NA CAGRRYGSNQPQHF
TRBJ2-5 TRBV4-2 NA CASSDWRGAYQETQYF
TRBJ2-5 TRBV4-2 TRBD2 CASSQDWWGLVGQETQYF
TRBJ1-2 TRBV4-1 NA CASSQEKVGNCGYTF
TRBJ2-1 TRBV5-6 NA CASSSLKSAGDFSYNEQFF
TRBJ2-7 TRBV7-3 TRBD1 CASSLRPDRAYGEQCF
TRBJ2-7 TRBV5-4 TRBD1 CASSPSGTGLHEQYF
TRBJ2-3 TRBV11-2 NA CASSLLFIDTQYF
TRBJ2-3 TRBV20-1 TRBD2 CSARDGLAESTDTQYF
TRBJ2-3 TRBV5-6 TRBD2 CASSWALAGVTDTQYF
TRBJ2-5 TRBV11-2 TRBD1 CASSSYPVYRGLSQETQYF
TRBJ2-5 TRBV7-3 NA CASSLGRVGVQETQYF
TRBJ1-2 TRBV19 NA CASSNQSYGYTF
TRBJ2-2 TRBV5-4 TRBD1 CASSRDRGTGELFF
TRBJ1-3 TRBV7-9 NA CASSTTEVSGPRGDGNTIYF
TRBJ2-7 TRBV7-2 TRBD2 CASSYSGGEGYEQYF
TRBJ2-5 TRBV9 TRBD2 CASSVSGLAETQYF
TRBJ2-5 TRBV27 NA CASSYSGQETQYF
TRBJ2-7 TRBV4-1 NA CASGRGGGWMQYF
TRBJ2-7 TRBV20-1 TRBD2 CSAREAGYYEQYF
TRBJ2-7 TRBV30 NA CAWSLDETYEQYF
TRBJ2-7 TRBV20-1 NA CSARSTSSYEQYF
TRBJ2-5 TRBV27 NA CASSSFGQQETQYF
TRBJ2-7 TRBV5-1 NA CASSFGVNYEQYF
TRBJ2-7 TRBV7-9 TRBD1 CASSFGQARSYEQYF
TRBJ2-1 TRBV7-2 TRBD2 CASSYGTSGGRGLGEQFF
TRBJ2-1 TRBV7-9 NA CASSAWDNEQFF
TRBJ1-6 TRBV27 TRBD1 CASSQGTGGQLTPLHF
TRBJ2-7 TRBV13 TRBD1 CASSLWDSTYEQYF
TRBJ2-3 TRBV30 NA CAWNTGSTDTQYF
TRBJ2-1 TRBV30 NA CAWSVGGHNEQFF
TRBJ1-2 TRBV3-1 NA CASSQVGRPYGYTF
TRBJ2-3 TRBV9 NA CASSESGGPGDTQYF
TRBJ1-3 TRBV4-3 NA CASSPTDMTGNTIYF
TRBJ2-5 TRBV6-5 NA CASRSEYFQETQYF
TRBJ2-2 TRBV19 NA CASIDSYTGELFF
TRBJ2-7 TRBV3-1 NA CASSPTMTGEQYF
TRBJ1-2 TRBV27 NA CASSLNPSGPTPYGYTF
TRBJ2-7 TRBV29-1 NA CSVSRGSVTHEQYF
TRBJ2-2 TRBV7-6 NA CASSSGPGDTGELFF
TRBJ2-5 TRBV18 NA CASSASSVFQETQYF